This note documents a single TCR beta chain sequence. Antigen specificity is unknown. Running of the assay took place at deep level. Some clones are missing from TCRdb's copy, which holds only in-frame ones; the method was immunoSEQ multiplex PCR. Of about 2.2 million clones listed, 90% to 95% are singletons. These data come from a study of shared clonotypes between healthy human individuals. As defined, naive CD8 cells were CD45RO-negative and positively selected for CCR7, with terminally differentiated effector memory CD45RA+ cells excluded. The study drew all its donors from Caucasian adults living in Nashville, Tennessee. Study observations and caveats: Represented diversity (both genetic and exposure-history) was limited by the small number of donors. Sharing across four donors was seen in 4.5% to 6.5% of naive CD4 clonotypes.

Input material: naive CD8+ T cells from PBMCs. The sequence derives from a young man in good health. Some clones in this sample may be carry-over from other donors' samples.

CDR3 residues: CASSEFRGMDEQYF. The CDR3, as DNA: TGCGCCAGCAGTGAGTTCAGGGGAATGGACGAGCAGTACTTC. This chain joins TRBV10-2 and TRBJ2-7, with D tentatively TRBD1 (6 bases). There are 14 residues in the CDR3. In germline, CDR1 is WSHSY, CDR2 SAAADI. V was clipped by 1 base and J by 5 bases, with 12 bases between them.